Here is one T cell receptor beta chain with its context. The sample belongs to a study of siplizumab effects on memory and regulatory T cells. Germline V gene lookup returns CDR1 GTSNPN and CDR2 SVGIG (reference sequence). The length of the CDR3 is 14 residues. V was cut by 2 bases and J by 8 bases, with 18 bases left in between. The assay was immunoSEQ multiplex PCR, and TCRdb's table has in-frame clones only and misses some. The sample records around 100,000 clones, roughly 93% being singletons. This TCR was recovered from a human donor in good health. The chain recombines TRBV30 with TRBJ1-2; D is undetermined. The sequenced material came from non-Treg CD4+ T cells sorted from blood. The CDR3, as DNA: TGTGCCTGGAGTTTATACACGGGGAGGAAAGGCTACACCTTC. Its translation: CAWSLYTGRKGYTF.